The 10 T cell receptor beta chains listed next were all sequenced from one sample in a study of neoadjuvant anti-PD-1 for oral cavity cancer. The time point denotes: after neoadjuvant nivolumab, at surgical resection. Libraries were prepared by immunoSEQ multiplex PCR; TCRdb keeps only in-frame clonotypes and omits some of them. The data contain some 70,000 clones, roughly 81% of them singletons. The specimen comprised PBMCs, sampled after nivolumab (anti-PD-1) treatment. The receptor set was obtained from a person aged 40-85 years with oral cavity squamous cell carcinoma.

This CDR3 is CATLPGSLTNEKLFF. The CDR3 nucleotides read TGTGCCACCCTGCCCGGGTCTCTAACTAATGAAAAACTGTTTTTT. The chain has TRBV7-3 and TRBJ1-4; D is unclear. The V end was cut by 10 bases, the J end by 1 base, with 16 bases between. The length of the CDR3 is 15 residues. The germline CDR1 and CDR2 sequences are SGHTA and FQGTGA.

The chain employs TRBV27 and TRBJ1-5; D is perhaps TRBD1 (6 bases). The CDR3 spans 13 residues. Trimming cost V 2 bases and J 5 bases, with 7 bases left between them. Per the germline V gene, CDR1 is MNHEY and CDR2 is SMNVEV (reference sequence). The CDR3 region is CASSLGGDQPQHF. DNA for the CDR3: TGTGCCAGCAGTTTAGGGGGCGATCAGCCCCAGCATTTT.

The V call is TRBV5-1, the J call TRBJ2-5; unclear D gene. Germline CDR1 is SGHRS and CDR2 is YFSETQ. There are 14 residues in the CDR3. V was cut by 0 bases and J by 2 bases, with 8 bases left in between. The CDR3 here is CASSLDGWQETQYF. In DNA form, the CDR3 reads TGCGCCAGCAGCTTGGATGGGTGGCAAGAGACCCAGTACTTC.

About this clone itself: At the DNA level, this CDR3 is encoded by other sequences in the same sample as well. V is TRBV2 and J is TRBJ1-2, with no clear D. CDR3 size: 12 residues. The germline CDR1 and CDR2 sequences are SNHLY and FYNNEI. Trimming took 4 bases from V and 1 from J, leaving 4 bases between them. The CDR3 DNA is TGTGCCAGCAGTGGGGGTAACTATGGCTACACCTTC. It encodes CASSGGNYGYTF.

This chain joins TRBV7-3 and TRBJ2-3, with 8 bases fitting TRBD2. This CDR3 region has 15 residues. With V trimmed by 3 bases and J by 0 bases, 2 bases remained unmatched. Per germline, CDR1 SGHTA and CDR2 FQGTGA. CDR3 amino acids: CASSFSGTSTDTQYF. In DNA form, the CDR3 reads TGTGCCAGCAGCTTTAGCGGGACTAGCACAGATACGCAGTATTTT.

The rearrangement links TRBV7-8 to TRBJ2-7; 7 bases are a match to TRBD2. The CDR3 runs 16 residues. Trimming took 4 bases from V and 0 from J; bases not matched to a gene: 9. CDR1 is SGHVS, CDR2 FQNEAQ, per germline. The CDR3 loop reads CASSYGAGFSSYEQYF. DNA of the CDR3: TGTGCCAGCAGCTATGGAGCGGGGTTCAGCTCCTACGAGCAGTACTTC.

The rearrangement links TRBV6-1 to TRBJ2-7; tentative D call: TRBD1 (6 bases). The CDR3 runs to 15 residues. Trimming took 7 bases from V and 2 from J, leaving 18 bases between them. Germline values: CDR1 MNHNS, CDR2 SASEGT. As DNA, the CDR3 is TGTGCCAGCACCCCACAGCCAGGGGCAGCCTACGAGCAGTACTTC. Its protein is CASTPQPGAAYEQYF.

With respect to this clone: The same CDR3 is also encoded by other DNA sequences in this sample. This sequence joins TRBV7-9 and TRBJ2-7; TRBD2 aligns across 8 bases. The CDR3 sequence is 13 residues long. J gave up 6 bases and V 5 bases, and 6 bases lay outside the gene matches. Germline V gene lookup returns CDR1 SEHNR and CDR2 FQNEAQ (reference sequence). This chain's CDR3 is CASSLGLAGEQYF. The DNA of the CDR3 is TGTGCCAGCAGCCTCGGACTAGCTGGCGAGCAGTACTTC.

The chain combines TRBV6-6 with TRBJ1-5; TRBD1 is a possible D gene (6 bases). Trimming pared 6 bases from V and 5 bases from J, leaving 8 bases between. This CDR3 comprises 12 residues. Germline CDR1 reads MNHNY; CDR2 reads SVGAGI (reference sequence). This CDR3 reads CASRQGDQPQHF. CDR3 nucleotide sequence: TGTGCCAGCAGACAGGGCGATCAGCCCCAGCATTTT.

J is TRBJ2-1 and V is TRBV6-1; no reliable D call. This CDR3 comprises 16 residues. The germline V gene encodes CDR1 MNHNS and CDR2 SASEGT. V lost 0 bases and J 8 bases, leaving 17 bases between the germline ends. In DNA, the CDR3 is TGTGCCAGCAGTGAAGCCTGGGATTCTCCATCGGATGAGCAGTTCTTC. Translating it yields CASSEAWDSPSDEQFF.